These T cell receptor beta chains were read from a single sample in a study of T cell responses to AZD1222 COVID-19 vaccine. Sequencing was performed with immunoSEQ multiplex PCR; in TCRdb, only in-frame clones are kept and a portion is missing. The sample yields tens of thousands of clones, roughly nine tenths seen once. The starting material was peripheral blood, obtained on day 0 of AZD1222 vaccination. Receptors originate from an adult in good health. CDR3s include the opening cysteine and the closing phenylalanine or tryptophan. The D gene is left open where the match is weak. Expanded clones get a size class; other rows say once, few or many, or leave the size out.

abundance | j_gene | v_gene | d_gene | len | CDR3nt | CDR3aa
- | TRBJ1-1 | TRBV28 | - | 15 | TGTGCCAGCAGCCTCAGCCGGGACATGGACACTGAAGCTTTCTTT | CASSLSRDMDTEAFF
- | TRBJ1-1 | TRBV10-2 | - | 13 | TGCGCCAGCAGGGGCAAATCAAACACTGAAGCTTTCTTT | CASRGKSNTEAFF
- | TRBJ1-2 | TRBV12-2 | - | 12 | TGTGCAAGTCGTTCCCCGTCTAGGGGCTACACCTTC | CASRSPSRGYTF
- | TRBJ2-3 | TRBV9 | TRBD2 | 17 | TGTGCCAGCAGCGTAGGTGGGGGACTAGCATTAACAGATACGCAGTATTTT | CASSVGGGLALTDTQYF
- | TRBJ2-2 | TRBV5-4 | - | 13 | TGTGCCAGCAGCCCATCGAACACCGGGGAGCTGTTTTTT | CASSPSNTGELFF
- | TRBJ2-1 | TRBV5-1 | - | 15 | TGCGCCAGCAGCTTGGCCACGGACGCGGGCAATCAGCAGTTCTTC | CASSLATDAGNQQFF
- | TRBJ1-1 | TRBV10-3 | TRBD1 | 18 | TGTGCCATCAGTGAGTCTGAAGCTTGGACAGGAACAAACACTGAAGCTTTCTTT | CAISESEAWTGTNTEAFF
once | TRBJ2-5 | TRBV29-1 | - | 12 | TGCAGCGTTGAACAGGGGAGAGAGACCCAGTACTTC | CSVEQGRETQYF
- | TRBJ2-1 | TRBV18 | - | 16 | TGTGCCAGCTCACCACCGACTACGGGCTCCTACAATGAGCAGTTCTTC | CASSPPTTGSYNEQFF
few | TRBJ1-1 | TRBV7-2 | - | 13 | TGTGCCAGCAGCTCCCAGGGGAACACTGAAGCTTTCTTT | CASSSQGNTEAFF
- | TRBJ2-5 | TRBV7-2 | TRBD2 | 16 | TGTGCCAGCAGCCCGACTAGCGGGAGCGGCCAAGAGACCCAGTACTTC | CASSPTSGSGQETQYF
once | TRBJ1-4 | TRBV5-5 | - | 14 | TGTGCCAGCAGTTCGAGGGGGTTAGATGAAAAACTGTTTTTT | CASSSRGLDEKLFF
- | TRBJ2-1 | TRBV28 | TRBD1 | 18 | TGTGCCAGCAGTCTGGGTGGGTTTGGGACAGGGGGAGGCAATGAGCAGTTCTTC | CASSLGGFGTGGGNEQFF
- | TRBJ1-2 | TRBV28 | - | 14 | TGTGCCAGCAGTTCCCCTCAAAGATCCTATGGCTACACCTTC | CASSSPQRSYGYTF
- | TRBJ2-1 | TRBV6-4 | - | 14 | TGTGCCAGCAGTGACTCGGGGGGTGAAGATGAGCAGTTCTTC | CASSDSGGEDEQFF
- | TRBJ2-7 | TRBV30 | - | 13 | TGTGCCTGGTGGAGCGGAGGACCCTACGAGCAGTACTTC | CAWWSGGPYEQYF
- | TRBJ2-7 | TRBV19 | - | 13 | TGTGCCAGTAGTATATTTAAAAACTACGAGCAGTACTTC | CASSIFKNYEQYF
- | TRBJ1-4 | TRBV19 | TRBD1 | 13 | TGTGCCAGTGTGGGACAGGGAGGCGAAAAACTGTTTTTT | CASVGQGGEKLFF
- | TRBJ2-6 | TRBV28 | - | 16 | TGTGCCAGCAGTACTGGGGGGCTGATAGGGGCCAACGTCCTGACTTTC | CASSTGGLIGANVLTF
- | TRBJ2-1 | TRBV29-1 | TRBD1 | 14 | TGCAGCGGTACCTCGGGACAGTTCGACAATGAGCAGTTCTTC | CSGTSGQFDNEQFF
- | TRBJ2-7 | TRBV30 | - | 15 | TGTGCCTGGGACTCCGGGCCTCTAAGCTCCTACGAGCAGTACTTC | CAWDSGPLSSYEQYF
- | TRBJ1-5 | TRBV6-5 | - | 15 | TGTGCCAGCAGTTACTCGAGGGGGGGGCATCAGCCCCAGCATTTT | CASSYSRGGHQPQHF
once | TRBJ1-5 | TRBV6-2/TRBV6-3 | TRBD1 | 15 | TGTGCCAGCAGTTCGACAGGGATAAGCAATCAGCCCCAGCATTTT | CASSSTGISNQPQHF
- | TRBJ2-3 | TRBV4-2 | TRBD2 | 17 | TGTGCCAGCAGCCAAGATCGGATAGCGGGAGGGACAGATACGCAGTATTTT | CASSQDRIAGGTDTQYF
- | TRBJ2-5 | TRBV19 | - | 14 | TGTGCCACTTGTGGCGGGACAGCCGAAGAGACCCAGTACTTC | CATCGGTAEETQYF
- | TRBJ1-3 | TRBV7-2 | - | 13 | TGTGCCAGCAGTCCTAGCTCTGGAAACACCATATATTTT | CASSPSSGNTIYF
- | TRBJ1-2 | TRBV5-1 | - | 13 | TGCGCCAGCAGCTTGGAGGCAGGGCGAGGCTACACCTTC | CASSLEAGRGYTF
- | TRBJ2-1 | TRBV5-5 | - | 14 | TGTGCCAGCAGCTCCAGCCACGGGTACAATGAGCAGTTCTTC | CASSSSHGYNEQFF
- | TRBJ2-2 | TRBV4-2 | TRBD2 | 17 | TGTGCCAGCAGCACTCCCGGACTAGCCATAAACACCGGGGAGCTGTTTTTT | CASSTPGLAINTGELFF
few | TRBJ2-7 | TRBV5-6 | - | 13 | TGTGCCAGCAGCTTGCCTCACGGGGGCGAGCAGTACTTC | CASSLPHGGEQYF
- | TRBJ2-7 | TRBV15 | - | 12 | TGTGCCACCAGCAAGGGGCCCTACGAGCAGTACTTC | CATSKGPYEQYF
- | TRBJ2-3 | TRBV4-1 | TRBD2 | 17 | TGCGCCAGCAGCCAATTAGCCGACGGCTACGGGGGGGATACGCAGTATTTT | CASSQLADGYGGDTQYF
once | TRBJ2-7 | TRBV5-1 | TRBD1 | 14 | TGCGCCAGCAGTCCCAACAGGGGGCACGACGAGCAGTACTTC | CASSPNRGHDEQYF
- | TRBJ2-1 | TRBV7-9 | - | 16 | TGTGCCAGCAGCCCGTCAGGTGGTGGGGAGTTCAATGAGCAGTTCTTC | CASSPSGGGEFNEQFF
- | TRBJ2-2 | TRBV5-1 | - | 14 | TGCGCCAGCAGCTTGGGGCACAACACCGGGGAGCTGTTTTTT | CASSLGHNTGELFF
- | TRBJ2-4 | TRBV29-1 | - | 17 | TGCAGCGTTGAATTATCGGGGGCAGGACTTCCCCCAAACATTCAGTACTTC | CSVELSGAGLPPNIQYF
- | TRBJ2-7 | TRBV6-4 | TRBD1 | 15 | TGTGCCAGCAGTGGCCGGGACAGGAGCTCCTACGAGCAGTACTTC | CASSGRDRSSYEQYF
- | TRBJ2-3 | TRBV6-2/TRBV6-3 | - | 13 | TGTGCCAGCAGCCCCGGACCTCCCGATACGCAGTATTTT | CASSPGPPDTQYF
- | TRBJ2-7 | TRBV19 | TRBD1 | 16 | TGTGCCAGTAGTGCCCGCGCCGGGACAGGGACCTACGAGCAGTACTTC | CASSARAGTGTYEQYF
- | TRBJ1-6 | TRBV3-1/TRBV3-2 | TRBD1 | 16 | TGTGCCAGCACCCTAATCTCAGGGGGCGCAGGTTCACCCCTCCACTTT | CASTLISGGAGSPLHF
few | TRBJ1-5 | TRBV27 | - | 16 | TGTGCCAGCAGTTTATCGGGCACGATTAGCAATCAGCCCCAGCATTTT | CASSLSGTISNQPQHF
- | TRBJ2-5 | TRBV9 | TRBD2 | 14 | TGTGCCAGCAGCGTAGATCTAGCGGAAGAGACCCAGTACTTC | CASSVDLAEETQYF
- | TRBJ1-6 | TRBV6-5 | TRBD1 | 13 | TGTGCCAGCACGAGGGGGCCGGATTCACCCCTCCACTTT | CASTRGPDSPLHF
once | TRBJ1-4 | TRBV3-1/TRBV3-2 | - | 12 | TGTGCCAGCAGCCAGGGGAATGAAAAACTGTTTTTT | CASSQGNEKLFF
- | TRBJ1-1 | TRBV7-2 | - | 13 | TGTGCCAGCAGCTTTTCACAGAACACTGAAGCTTTCTTT | CASSFSQNTEAFF
- | TRBJ2-7 | TRBV11-2 | TRBD1 | 14 | TGTGCCAGCAGCCTGCTAGGGACAGGGGGCGAGCAGTACTTC | CASSLLGTGGEQYF